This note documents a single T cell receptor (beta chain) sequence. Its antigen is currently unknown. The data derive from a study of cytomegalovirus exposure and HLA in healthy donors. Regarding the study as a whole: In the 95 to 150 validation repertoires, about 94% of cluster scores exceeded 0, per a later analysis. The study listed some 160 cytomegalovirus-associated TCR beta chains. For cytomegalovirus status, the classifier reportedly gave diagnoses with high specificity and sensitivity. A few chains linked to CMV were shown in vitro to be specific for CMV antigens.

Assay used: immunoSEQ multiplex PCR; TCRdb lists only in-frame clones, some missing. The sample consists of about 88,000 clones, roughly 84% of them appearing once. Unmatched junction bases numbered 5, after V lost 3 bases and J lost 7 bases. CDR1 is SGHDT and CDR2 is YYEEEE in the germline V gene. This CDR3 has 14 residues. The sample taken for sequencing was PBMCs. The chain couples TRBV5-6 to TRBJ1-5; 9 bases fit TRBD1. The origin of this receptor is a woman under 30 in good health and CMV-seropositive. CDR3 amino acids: CASSSGQGRQPQHF. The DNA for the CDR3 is TGTGCCAGCAGCTCGGGACAGGGAAGGCAGCCCCAGCATTTT.